This TCR beta chain appears in the sequencing data of a study of blood T cell repertoires in COVID-19. Study background: From the United States, Italy and Spain came samples of acute and convalescent COVID-19. T cells, B-cell-depleted T cells, or PBMCs provided the cDNA or gDNA that served as material.

Germline V lookup: CDR1 LGHNA, CDR2 YNFKEQ. Losses at the gene ends were 1 base for V and 2 bases for J; bases not matched to a gene: 2. The CDR3 totals 17 residues. Original methodology: It was from reference gene primer amplification that nucleated cell counts were estimated. The assay was immunoSEQ multiplex PCR, and TCRdb's table has in-frame clones only and misses some. D and trimming come from the DNA, and the V and J calls and clone size come from that table. This table holds 120,000 or so clones, roughly 69% found once. The sequence derives from a woman aged 70 to 79 with acute or convalescent COVID-19. V gene TRBV4-2 combines with J gene TRBJ2-3; the match to TRBD2 covers 14 bases. The sample taken for sequencing was peripheral blood. CDR3 DNA sequence: TGTGCCAGCAGCCAAGGGGGACTAGCGGGAGTCACAGATACGCAGTATTTT. Amino acids: CASSQGGLAGVTDTQYF.